This paragraph reports one TCR beta chain. The antigen is undetermined. Deletions cut 4 bases from V and 3 bases from J, with 9 bases between. The CDR3 has 13 residues. From germline, CDR1 is SGHTA and CDR2 FQGTGA. Constant-region reverse primers amplified full-length variable regions, followed by semi-nested Nested Universal Primer A PCR. Via MiXCR, TCRdb re-called the 5' RACE reads, giving one row per CDR3 protein. The sample yields 6,200 or so distinct CDR3 sequences, roughly half seen once. Naive CD4+ cells had CD25+ Tregs removed. Study-wide results and caveats: Whole repertoires were not studied in the larger cohort, only one V-J beta rearrangement. Tumor-infiltrating Treg TCR alpha and beta sequences overlapped most with tumor naive CD4+ T cells, then blood naive.

Material for sequencing was naive CD4+ T cells sorted from a lymph node. The subset denotes: naive CD4+ T cells, CD4+CD45RA+CD25-. This TCR was sampled from a female donor with breast cancer. The chain carries TRBV7-3 and TRBJ1-1; D is uncertain. For the CDR3, the DNA is TGTGCCAGCAGCTCCAACTTGGACACTGAAGCTTTCTTT. Translating it yields CASSSNLDTEAFF.